Presented here are 27 T cell receptor beta chains from one specimen sequenced in a study of T cells in Graves' hyperthyroidism and ophthalmopathy. The source material, RNA transcripts, was used to amplify TCR beta CDR3 regions. The study used the HTBI primer set for a first-round RT-PCR of the TCR CDR3. TCRdb called the multiplex PCR reads again in MiXCR, with one record for every CDR3 protein. The table has hundreds of thousands of distinct CDR3 sequences, roughly 15% seen once. Sequenced input: blood. These receptors were collected from a man aged 18 to 35 with Graves' ophthalmopathy.

Details on this clonotype: Germline and junction disagree at one end, which may indicate a read error. The CDR3 is CAGSFSGSDYEQYF. The CDR3 DNA reads as TGTGCCGGCAGCTTCAGCGGGAGCGACTACGAGCAGTACTTC. The rearrangement joins TRBV7-9 to TRBJ2-7, with TRBD2 matching 8 bases. This CDR3 comprises 14 residues. CDR1 is SEHNR, CDR2 FQNEAQ, per germline (reference sequence).

This clonotype occurred many times. This chain joins TRBV19 and TRBJ2-1; no clear D gene. From germline, CDR1 is LNHDA and CDR2 SQIVND (reference sequence). The CDR3 has 15 residues. V shed 0 bases and J shed 8 bases, with 14 bases lying between them. Here the CDR3 DNA reads TGTGCCAGTAGTATAGACCAGGCGAGATCGGATGAGCAGTTCTTC. Residues: CASSIDQARSDEQFF.

The chain recombines TRBV3-1 with TRBJ2-2, with TRBD2 matching over 8 bases. The CDR3 runs to 16 residues. With 10 bases clipped from V and 2 bases from J, the junction kept 12 bases outside the gene matches. Germline-derived CDR1 and CDR2 are LGHDT and YNNKEL (reference sequence). The CDR3 loop reads CATLSGSGTNTGELFF. The CDR3 DNA sequence: TGTGCCACCCTAAGTGGTAGCGGGACTAACACCGGGGAGCTGTTTTTT.

This clonotype has a count of ten or more. The J gene is TRBJ2-7, the V gene TRBV7-9, with 7 nucleotides matching TRBD2. Trimming took 5 bases from V and 1 from J; bases not matched to a gene: 11. The CDR3 runs to 16 residues. Germline lookup yields CDR1 SEHNR and CDR2 FQNEAQ (reference sequence). The DNA for the CDR3 is TGTGCCAGCAGCCCCCGGACCATCGGGGGGTCCTACGAGCAGTACTTC. It specifies CASSPRTIGGSYEQYF.

The CDR3 here is CASNLQGGGDQPQHF. The CDR3 DNA is TGTGCCAGCAACCTACAGGGAGGGGGGGATCAGCCCCAGCATTTT. J is TRBJ1-5 and V is TRBV6-2 or TRBV6-3; D is perhaps TRBD1 (6 bases). The CDR3 loop spans 15 amino acids. V gave up 7 bases and J gave up 5 bases, with 18 bases separating them. Germline V gene lookup returns CDR1 MNHEY and CDR2 SVGEGT.

The chain uses TRBV7-9 and TRBJ1-2; TRBD1 aligns across 9 bases. This CDR3 region has 16 residues. Germline values: CDR1 SEHNR, CDR2 FQNEAQ (reference sequence). Trimming at V came to 4 bases and at J to 0 bases, leaving 6 bases not matched to a gene. This CDR3 reads CASSSGTGNSNYGYTF. DNA for the CDR3: TGTGCCAGCAGCTCTGGGACAGGGAATTCTAACTATGGCTACACCTTC.

This clonotype came up a few times. The chain couples TRBV27 to TRBJ2-7, with D perhaps TRBD2 (6 bases). Germline V CDR1 and CDR2: MNHEY, SMNVEV (reference sequence). V lost 0 bases and J lost 2, with 8 bases in between. CDR3 size: 14 residues. Here the CDR3 reads CASSLSRLAYEQYF. Here the CDR3 DNA reads TGTGCCAGCAGTTTATCCCGACTAGCCTACGAGCAGTACTTC.

The genes are TRBV19 and TRBJ2-1; 11 nucleotides agree with TRBD2. The CDR3 extends over 15 amino acids. Trimming cost V 6 bases and J 10 bases; bases outside gene matches: 11. Germline CDR1 LNHDA, CDR2 SQIVND (reference sequence). In nucleotides, the CDR3 is TGTGCCAGTAGCATCACTAGCGGGGGACCCTACGAGCAGTTCTTC. It specifies CASSITSGGPYEQFF.

This chain uses TRBV15 with TRBJ2-3; D call uncertain. Germline values: CDR1 LNHNV, CDR2 YYDKDF (reference sequence). With 3 bases removed from V and 4 bases from J, the gap between germline ends came to 5 bases. The CDR3 length is 12 residues. CDR3 coding DNA: TGTGCCACCAGCAGGATCGCAGATACGCAGTATTTT. Translated: CATSRIADTQYF.

This clonotype was seen at least ten times. The chain couples TRBV7-9 to TRBJ1-1; unclear D gene. Trimming pared 2 bases from V and 4 bases from J, leaving 8 bases between. This CDR3 region has 13 residues. CDR1 and CDR2 (germline): SEHNR, FQNEAQ (reference sequence). The chain's CDR3 is CASSLTLFTEAFF. The CDR3 nucleotides are TGTGCCAGCAGCTTAACATTATTCACTGAAGCTTTCTTT.

This clonotype was recorded at least ten times. V is TRBV11-2 and J is TRBJ2-1, with TRBD1 matching over 11 bases. In germline, CDR1 is SGHAT, CDR2 FQNNGV. CDR3 length equals 15 residues. V shed 2 bases and J 8 bases; nucleotides not matched to a gene: 5. CDR3 sequence (DNA): TGTGCCAGCAGCTTAAGGGACAGGGGGTTTGATGAGCAGTTCTTC. The encoded protein is CASSLRDRGFDEQFF.

Many counts were recorded for this clonotype. The chain recombines TRBV12-3 or TRBV12-4 with TRBJ2-7; D gene uncertain. Trimming removed 3 bases at V and 3 bases at J, with 9 bases between. The CDR3 extends over 13 amino acids. The CDR3 DNA sequence: TGTGCCAGCAGTTTTGGGCAGAACTACGAGCAGTACTTC. It is translated as CASSFGQNYEQYF.

The sample holds a few counts of this clonotype. The chain's CDR3 is CASSERASGTGELFF. The CDR3 region has the DNA TGTGCCAGCAGCGAAAGGGCTAGCGGGACCGGGGAGCTGTTTTTT. The chain employs TRBV11-2 and TRBJ2-2; 8 positions agree with TRBD2. Germline V CDR1 and CDR2: SGHAT, FQNNGV. V lost 5 bases to trimming and J lost 5 bases; unmatched junction nucleotides: 7. The CDR3 sequence is 15 residues long.

This clonotype was observed a few times. V usage is TRBV15 and J usage is TRBJ2-2; TRBD1 matches 7 bases. CDR1 and CDR2 (germline): LNHNV, YYDKDF (reference sequence). V lost 4 bases, J lost 5 bases, and 7 bases stayed unmatched. The length of the CDR3 is 15 residues. The DNA of the CDR3 is TGTGCCACCAGCACACTGACAGGGTGGACCGGGGAGCTGTTTTTT. Its protein is CATSTLTGWTGELFF.

V usage is TRBV6-1 and J usage is TRBJ2-6, with D hard to call. Germline V gives CDR1 MNHNS, CDR2 SASEGT. Trimming left V 1 base short and J 3 bases short, with 7 bases between. There are 15 residues in the CDR3. CDR3 in amino acids: CASSEGGDGANVLTF. The CDR3 DNA is TGTGCCAGCAGTGAAGGAGGCGATGGGGCCAACGTCCTGACTTTC.

This clonotype was found many times. This rearrangement joins TRBV20-1 to TRBJ1-1, with D possibly being TRBD1 (5 bases). The germline V and J ends were trimmed by 0 bases and 6 bases, with 8 bases remaining between them. In germline, CDR1 is DFQATT, CDR2 SNEGSKA (reference sequence). The CDR3 contains 12 residues. The CDR3 sequence: CSARDMGAEAFF. Written as DNA, the CDR3 is TGCAGTGCTAGAGATATGGGGGCTGAAGCTTTCTTT.

This clonotype occurred many times. The gene calls are TRBV28 and TRBJ2-3; D is ambiguous. CDR3 length: 15 amino acids. Per germline, CDR1 MDHEN and CDR2 SYDVKM. Trimming shortened V by 2 bases and J by 0 bases, and 9 bases separated the two germline ends. CDR3 DNA: TGTGCCAGCAGTTTACCCGATATTAGCACAGATACGCAGTATTTT. Amino acid sequence: CASSLPDISTDTQYF.

The chain has TRBV10-3 and TRBJ1-2; D gene uncertain. This CDR3 comprises 14 residues. V was cut by 3 bases and J by 3 bases, with 11 bases left in between. From germline, CDR1 is ENHRY and CDR2 SYGVKD. The CDR3 here is CAISERGPDYGYTF. CDR3 DNA sequence: TGTGCCATCAGTGAACGCGGGCCCGACTATGGCTACACCTTC.

This clonotype has just one count. The gene calls are TRBV6-2 or TRBV6-3 and TRBJ2-5; 11 bases map to TRBD2. The V segment lost 5 bases and the J segment 1 base; nucleotides outside the gene matches: 15. This CDR3 is built from 19 residues. Germline CDR1 and CDR2: MNHEY and SVGEGT. Here the CDR3 reads CASSDTQTSGVYTQETQYF. For the CDR3, the DNA is TGTGCCAGCAGTGACACCCAGACTAGCGGGGTCTATACCCAAGAGACCCAGTACTTC.

This clonotype has more than one count but fewer than ten. The chain links TRBV27 to TRBJ1-2; unclear D gene. Trimming left V 7 bases short and J 4 bases short, with 10 bases between. The CDR3 contains 12 residues. The germline V gene has CDR1 MNHEY and CDR2 SMNVEV (reference sequence). This CDR3 reads CASTPDGYGYTF. The CDR3 bases are TGTGCCAGCACCCCGGACGGCTATGGCTACACCTTC.

This clonotype was recorded many times. The genes are TRBV6-6 and TRBJ2-7, with 8 bases that match TRBD2. V trimming: 0 bases; J trimming: 2 bases; junction bases outside the gene matches: 9. CDR3 length: 17 residues. Looked up from germline, CDR1 is MNHNY and CDR2 is SVGAGI (reference sequence). The CDR3 spells CASSYSISSGGTYEQYF. DNA of the CDR3: TGTGCCAGCAGTTACTCGATTTCCAGCGGGGGCACCTACGAGCAGTACTTC.

In its sample, this clonotype was seen many times. J is TRBJ1-5 and V is TRBV7-2; the match to TRBD1 covers 9 bases. The CDR3 is 16 residues long. Looked up from germline, CDR1 is SGHTA and CDR2 is FQGNSA. The J segment lost 5 bases and the V segment lost 1 base, leaving 6 bases of the junction unmatched. CDR3 sequence: CASSLGGDRVYQPQHF. For the CDR3, the DNA is TGTGCCAGCAGCTTAGGTGGGGACAGGGTTTATCAGCCCCAGCATTTT.

This clonotype was recorded at least ten times. The chain joins TRBV5-1 to TRBJ2-7, with 12 bases identical to TRBD2. V was clipped by 4 bases and J by 3 bases; unmatched bases: 20. The CDR3 has 20 residues. Germline values: CDR1 SGHRS, CDR2 YFSETQ. The CDR3 protein is CASSSALVSRTSGRFYEQYF. CDR3 in DNA: TGCGCCAGCAGCAGCGCTCTGGTGAGCCGAACTAGCGGGAGGTTCTACGAGCAGTACTTC.

The genes are TRBV27 and TRBJ1-6; 7 nucleotides agree with TRBD1. Trimming took 9 bases from V and 7 from J; bases not matched to a gene: 12. This CDR3 spans 15 amino acids. Germline CDR1 MNHEY, CDR2 SMNVEV (reference sequence). The CDR3 region has the DNA TGTGCCAGATTACCGGGACAGACGAAGAATTCACCCCTCCACTTT. Protein product: CARLPGQTKNSPLHF.

As regards this clonotype: A single base separates this from a much larger clone, so it may be a read error. The rearrangement joins TRBV12-3 or TRBV12-4 to TRBJ2-7; 7 bases map to TRBD2. This CDR3 region has 12 residues. V lost 10 bases to trimming and J lost 6 bases; unmatched junction nucleotides: 9. The CDR3 spells CATQLGGSEQYF. CDR3 DNA: TGTGCCACACAGTTGGGAGGGAGCGAGCAGTACTTC.

The chain couples TRBV9 to TRBJ2-1; D is perhaps TRBD2 (6 bases). The V and J ends lost 4 bases and 10 bases respectively, with 15 bases between them. CDR1 and CDR2 (germline): SGDLS, YYNGEE. This CDR3 has 13 amino acids. CDR3 loop: CASSPNRGGEQFF. The CDR3 DNA reads as TGTGCCAGCAGCCCGAATAGGGGAGGCGAGCAGTTCTTC.

This clonotype has at least ten counts. V is TRBV20-1 and J is TRBJ2-1; TRBD2 matches 9 bases. V was pared by 3 bases and J by 3 bases, with 6 bases of the junction left unmatched. Looked up from germline, CDR1 is DFQATT and CDR2 is SNEGSKA (reference sequence). The CDR3 consists of 15 residues. In DNA form, the CDR3 reads TGCAGTGCTAGCCTGTGGACTAGCGACTACAATGAGCAGTTCTTC. Its translation is CSASLWTSDYNEQFF.